These 8 T cell receptor beta chains were sequenced from one sample in a study of blood T cell repertoires in COVID-19. Assay used: immunoSEQ multiplex PCR; TCRdb lists only in-frame clones, some missing. This sample carries fewer than 300,000 clones, just over 90% of them seen once, and the ten largest clones take about 2.3%. The sample comprised PBMCs or T cells enriched from blood (not recorded which). The receptors come from a woman in her forties with acute COVID-19.

This sequence joins TRBV9 and TRBJ1-2; D gene ambiguous. This CDR3 is 11 amino acids long. V was cut by 3 bases and J by 8 bases, with 8 bases left in between. The germline V gene encodes CDR1 SGDLS and CDR2 YYNGEE. The CDR3 DNA reads TGTGCCAGCAGCGGCGTATGGGGCTACACCTTC. Its translation: CASSGVWGYTF.

The chain uses TRBV7-9 and TRBJ2-3; 12 bases fit TRBD2. Looked up from germline, CDR1 is SEHNR and CDR2 is FQNEAQ (reference sequence). V was clipped by 5 bases and J by 2 bases; unmatched bases: 8. The CDR3 extends over 17 amino acids. CDR3 sequence (DNA): TGTGCCAGCAGCCTCCCGCTAGCGGGGGGGTCCACAGATACGCAGTATTTT. Protein product: CASSLPLAGGSTDTQYF.

This clone was detected only once. V usage is TRBV18 and J usage is TRBJ2-7; D is unclear. With 3 bases removed from V and 1 base from J, the gap between germline ends came to 7 bases. The CDR3 totals 13 residues. Germline V gives CDR1 KGHSH, CDR2 LQKENI. CDR3 sequence (DNA): TGTGCCAGCTCACCCGACATGTCCTACGAGCAGTACTTC. The encoded protein is CASSPDMSYEQYF.

The chain recombines TRBV27 with TRBJ1-5, with 7 positions matching TRBD1. The CDR3 extends over 11 amino acids. After removal of 8 bases from V and 7 bases from J, the junction contained 2 bases not matched to a gene. Germline loops: CDR1 MNHEY, CDR2 SMNVEV (reference sequence). CDR3 region: CASQGQQPQHF. The CDR3 region has the DNA TGTGCCAGCCAGGGACAGCAGCCCCAGCATTTT.

V and J are TRBV7-9 and TRBJ2-3; 8 bases agree with TRBD2. After removal of 5 bases from V and 2 bases from J, the junction contained 6 bases not matched to a gene. The CDR3 has 15 amino acids. Germline lookup yields CDR1 SEHNR and CDR2 FQNEAQ (reference sequence). This chain's CDR3 is CASSPGGALTDTQYF. The CDR3 nucleotides are TGTGCCAGCAGCCCGGGGGGGGCCCTCACAGATACGCAGTATTTT.

The rearrangement uses TRBV4-1 and TRBJ2-1; TRBD2 matches at 10 bases. V shed 3 bases, J shed 7 bases, and the junction held 9 bases outside the gene matches. Germline assignment: CDR1 MGHRA and CDR2 YSYEKL. The CDR3 length is 16 residues. The CDR3 nucleotides read TGCGCCAGCAGCCAGTGGCTAGCGGGAGCGAGGAATGAGCAGTTCTTC. This codes for CASSQWLAGARNEQFF.

This chain joins TRBV3-1 (or the pseudogene TRBV3-2) and TRBJ2-1, with unresolved D. This CDR3 spans 12 amino acids. V was shortened by 4 bases and J by 8 bases, with 9 bases between the two germline ends. Germline V CDR1 and CDR2: LGHDT, YNNKEL (reference sequence). The DNA for the CDR3 is TGTGCCAGCAGCCCCCGGAGAGATGAGCAGTTCTTC. Protein product: CASSPRRDEQFF.

The rearrangement joins TRBV5-1 to TRBJ2-2; 7 nucleotides agree with TRBD2. Germline lookup yields CDR1 SGHRS and CDR2 YFSETQ. With 3 bases clipped from V and 5 bases from J, the junction kept 4 bases outside the gene matches. The CDR3 loop spans 14 amino acids. In DNA, the CDR3 is TGCGCCAGCAGCTCGGGACTACCTACCGGGGAGCTGTTTTTT. This encodes CASSSGLPTGELFF.